The 31 T cell receptor beta chains presented below share a single source sample, sequenced in a study of T-cell memory formation after mild COVID-19. In TCRdb, the 5' RACE reads were re-called with MiXCR into one record per CDR3 protein. This table holds under 700,000 distinct CDR3 sequences, roughly 22% found once. The sequenced sample was PBMCs or a T cell subset sorted from them (not recorded which). These receptors came from an adult woman who had mild COVID-19 (a few samples of this study predate the infection). Cell type and time point are not known.

The chain combines TRBV4-1 with TRBJ2-7; D is unclear. The V gene lost 5 bases and the J gene lost 5 bases, with 13 bases spanning the gap. Germline lookup yields CDR1 MGHRA and CDR2 YSYEKL. The CDR3 runs 13 residues. Here the CDR3 reads CASSTPDGNEQYF. The CDR3 region has the DNA TGCGCCAGCAGCACCCCGGACGGAAACGAGCAGTACTTC.

The table lists this clonotype with a few counts. The rearrangement links TRBV6-1 to TRBJ2-2; tentative D call: TRBD1 (5 bases). The CDR3 covers 16 residues. Germline loops: CDR1 MNHNS, CDR2 SASEGT. The V end lost 6 bases, the J end lost 6 bases, and 20 bases lay between the germline ends. The DNA for the CDR3 is TGTGCCAGCAGCCGAAGCAGGGAAGGTTGGGCCGGGGAGCTGTTTTTT. Translating gives CASSRSREGWAGELFF.

In its sample, this clonotype was seen a few times. The CDR3 DNA is TGTGCCAGCATTAAGCGGGAGGGTAAGGCCTACGAGCAGTACTTC. Amino acids: CASIKREGKAYEQYF. The chain carries TRBV2 and TRBJ2-7; 10 bases match TRBD2. Germline V gives CDR1 SNHLY, CDR2 FYNNEI. V shed 7 bases and J 2 bases; nucleotides not matched to a gene: 8. This CDR3 is 15 amino acids long.

This clonotype was seen a few times. The rearrangement links TRBV7-9 to TRBJ2-5; D call uncertain. The V end lost 7 bases, the J end lost 5 bases, and 8 bases lay between the germline ends. This CDR3 contains 11 residues. The V gene's germline CDR1 is SEHNR and CDR2 FQNEAQ (reference sequence). CDR3: CASTREETQYF. CDR3 coding DNA: TGTGCCAGCACCAGAGAGGAGACCCAGTACTTC.

This clonotype was seen only a few times. J is TRBJ1-2 and V is TRBV19; no reliable D call. Germline-derived CDR1 and CDR2 are LNHDA and SQIVND (reference sequence). Trimming took off 3 bases at V and 2 bases at J, with 16 bases between the two ends. The CDR3 runs to 16 residues. The CDR3 reads CASSMAGRQTNYGYTF. The CDR3 nucleotides are TGTGCCAGTAGTATGGCGGGCAGGCAGACGAACTATGGCTACACCTTC. Variable domain in full (rest from reference TRBV19 and TRBJ1-2): DGGITQSPKYLFRKEGQNVTLSCEQNLNHDAMYWYRQDPGQGLRLIYYSQIVNDFQKGDIAEGYSVSREKKESFPLTVTSAQKNPTAFYLCASSMAGRQTNYGYTFGSGTRLTVV.

The chain links TRBV6-2 or TRBV6-3 to TRBJ2-7; D is undetermined. Trimming cost V 8 bases and J 6 bases, with 17 bases left between them. The germline V gene encodes CDR1 MNHEY and CDR2 SVGEGT. The length of the CDR3 is 13 residues. CDR3 bases: TGTGCCAGCGCGGCCGACATAAGTCTCGAGCAGTACTTC. It encodes CASAADISLEQYF.

This clonotype was seen only a few times. The chain links TRBV13 to TRBJ1-6; D is ambiguous. With 5 bases removed from V and 11 bases from J, the gap between germline ends came to 13 bases. The CDR3 contains 13 residues. CDR1 and CDR2 from the germline V gene are PRHDT and FYEKMQ (reference sequence). This chain's CDR3 is CASSPREDPPLHF. The DNA of the CDR3 is TGTGCCAGCAGCCCCCGCGAGGATCCACCCCTCCACTTT.

The CDR3 sequence is CASSFSRTSGSYEQYF. In nucleotides, the CDR3 is TGTGCCAGCAGCTTTTCCCGAACTAGCGGGTCCTACGAGCAGTACTTC. This chain joins TRBV13 and TRBJ2-7, with TRBD2 matching over 9 bases. V lost 3 bases to trimming and J lost 1 base; unmatched junction nucleotides: 7. This CDR3 spans 16 amino acids. Germline values: CDR1 PRHDT, CDR2 FYEKMQ (reference sequence).

The genes are TRBV2 and TRBJ1-5; D is ambiguous. The ends were cut back, 9 bases at V and 4 bases at J, with 19 bases in the middle. The CDR3 runs to 15 residues. The V gene's germline CDR1 is SNHLY and CDR2 FYNNEI. The DNA of the CDR3 is TGTGCCAGTACAGACGAGTTCCAGGAGAATCAGCCCCAGCATTTT. This encodes CASTDEFQENQPQHF.

This clonotype was seen a handful of times. This chain links TRBV20-1 with TRBJ1-2; 10 bases are shared with TRBD1. Germline V CDR1 and CDR2: DFQATT, SNEGSKA (reference sequence). V was clipped by 3 bases and J by 7 bases; unmatched bases: 8. This CDR3 comprises 14 residues. In nucleotides, the CDR3 is TGCAGTGCTAGTCTGGGACAGGGGTATAGTGGCTACACCTTC. Protein product: CSASLGQGYSGYTF.

This chain uses TRBV12-3 or TRBV12-4 with TRBJ2-1; TRBD2 matches 12 bases. CDR3 length: 17 residues. V was pared by 7 bases and J by 9 bases, with 16 bases of the junction left unmatched. CDR3 residues: CASTLTSGSASTSEQFF. The CDR3 DNA is TGTGCCAGCACCCTGACTAGCGGGAGCGCATCTACAAGTGAGCAGTTCTTC.

This clonotype was seen a handful of times. The chain carries TRBV20-1 and TRBJ2-3, with 10 positions matching TRBD2. The CDR3 runs 15 residues. Germline assignment: CDR1 DFQATT and CDR2 SNEGSKA (reference sequence). The V and J ends lost 7 bases and 2 bases, in that order; junction bases with no gene match: 9. The CDR3 region is CSVIQAGGNTDTQYF. CDR3 in DNA: TGCAGTGTTATACAAGCGGGGGGGAACACAGATACGCAGTATTTT.

This sequence joins TRBV12-3 or TRBV12-4 and TRBJ2-6; the D is unclear. This CDR3 is 15 amino acids long. V lost 7 bases to trimming and J lost 1 base, with 11 bases between them. CDR3 coding DNA: TGTGCCAGCACCCTCGTGGGGTCTGGGGCCAACGTCCTGACTTTC. It is translated as CASTLVGSGANVLTF.

This clonotype came up a few times. This chain connects TRBV20-1 to TRBJ2-7; 9 bases line up with TRBD1. V lost 8 bases, J lost 4 bases, and 6 bases stayed unmatched. The CDR3 is 12 amino acids. CDR1 is DFQATT, CDR2 SNEGSKA, per germline (reference sequence). The CDR3 is CSTQGASYEQYF. The CDR3, as DNA: TGCAGTACACAGGGGGCGAGTTACGAGCAGTACTTC.

This clonotype was seen more than once but under ten times. The chain recombines TRBV5-1 with TRBJ1-1, with 8 bases fitting TRBD1. Looked up from germline, CDR1 is SGHRS and CDR2 is YFSETQ. With 2 bases clipped from V and 1 base from J, the junction kept 4 bases outside the gene matches. CDR3 length equals 15 residues. The CDR3 DNA reads TGCGCCAGCAGCTTTCCAGGGGGCCCGAACACTGAAGCTTTCTTT. Translating it yields CASSFPGGPNTEAFF. Full variable domain (missing parts from reference TRBV5-1 and TRBJ1-1): KAGVTQTPRYLIKTRGQQVTLSCSPISGHRSVSWYQQTPGQGLQFLFEYFSETQRNKGNFPGRFSGRQFSNSRSEMNVSTLELGDSALYLCASSFPGGPNTEAFFGQGTRLTVV.

This clonotype was recorded many times. V usage is TRBV5-1 and J usage is TRBJ2-2, with D uncertain. V lost 0 bases and J 2 bases, leaving 8 bases between the germline ends. The CDR3 totals 15 residues. From germline, CDR1 is SGHRS and CDR2 YFSETQ. This CDR3 reads CASSLVGSNTGELFF. The CDR3 bases are TGCGCCAGCAGCTTGGTGGGCAGTAACACCGGGGAGCTGTTTTTT.

The chain combines TRBV29-1 with TRBJ2-7; D remains ambiguous. This CDR3 contains 12 residues. Germline V lookup: CDR1 SQVTM, CDR2 ANQGSEA. Trimming left V 7 bases short and J 0 bases short, with 10 bases between. Here the CDR3 reads CSARAGSYEQYF. The DNA for the CDR3 is TGCAGCGCAAGGGCAGGCTCCTACGAGCAGTACTTC.

The gene calls are TRBV4-2 and TRBJ2-1; D is unclear. Germline values: CDR1 LGHNA, CDR2 YNFKEQ. The CDR3 loop spans 15 amino acids. The germline V and J ends were trimmed by 0 bases and 5 bases, with 11 bases remaining between them. The CDR3 DNA is TGTGCCAGCAGCCAAGATTACATGCCAGACAATGAGCAGTTCTTC. Amino acids: CASSQDYMPDNEQFF.

This clonotype has more than one count but fewer than ten. The chain joins TRBV5-1 to TRBJ1-2; D not certain. The CDR3 has 14 residues. The ends were cut back, 0 bases at V and 3 bases at J, with 9 bases in the middle. Germline CDR1 reads SGHRS; CDR2 reads YFSETQ. The CDR3 DNA reads as TGCGCCAGCAGCTTGGTTCGTGGAGACTATGGCTACACCTTC. This encodes CASSLVRGDYGYTF.

The chain links TRBV6-5 to TRBJ2-7, with D possibly matching TRBD1 (6 bases). This CDR3 is 14 amino acids long. Trimming removed 5 bases at V and 1 base at J, with 12 bases between. In germline, CDR1 is MNHEY, CDR2 SVGAGI. The CDR3 coding sequence is TGTGCCAGCAGTAGGACACAGGGTTCCTACGAGCAGTACTTC. Its translation is CASSRTQGSYEQYF.

The chain combines TRBV14 with TRBJ1-2; 7 bases agree with TRBD1. The CDR3 runs 13 residues. CDR1 and CDR2 from the germline V gene are SGHDN and FVKESK. The V and J ends lost 6 bases and 9 bases, in that order; junction bases with no gene match: 10. CDR3 amino acids: CASSLTGVLSYTF. Here the CDR3 DNA reads TGTGCCAGCAGTCTTACAGGGGTCCTCAGCTACACCTTC.

The sample holds a few counts of this clonotype. The chain links TRBV12-3 or TRBV12-4 to TRBJ1-5, with TRBD1 as a possible D gene (6 bases). V was pared by 2 bases and J by 2 bases, with 13 bases between. There are 16 residues in the CDR3. The CDR3 region has the DNA TGTGCCAGCAGTTTACGGGGGGCAGGAGGCAATCAGCCCCAGCATTTT. It is translated as CASSLRGAGGNQPQHF.

This clonotype has a handful of counts. The V gene is TRBV6-2 or TRBV6-3, the J gene TRBJ2-3, with no clear D. V was trimmed by 0 bases and J by 12 bases, leaving 10 bases between them. Germline CDR1 reads MNHEY; CDR2 reads SVGEGT. This CDR3 is built from 12 residues. The CDR3 coding sequence is TGTGCCAGCAGTTACTCGCCCTTAACTCAGTATTTT. It encodes CASSYSPLTQYF.

This clonotype was observed a few times. The chain is built from TRBV12-3 or TRBV12-4 and TRBJ1-2; 9 nucleotides match TRBD1. J gave up 6 bases and V 7 bases, and 12 bases lay outside the gene matches. The CDR3 has 15 residues. The CDR3 sequence is CASKPGTGKPHGYTF. For the CDR3, the DNA is TGTGCCAGCAAACCAGGGACAGGGAAACCTCATGGCTACACCTTC.

Many counts were recorded for this clonotype. The chain employs TRBV30 and TRBJ2-6; no reliable D call. The CDR3 is 14 amino acids. Trimming pared 2 bases from V and 0 bases from J, leaving 5 bases between. Germline V gene sequence: CDR1 GTSNPN, CDR2 SVGIG (reference sequence). The CDR3 protein is CAWSFGSGANVLTF. CDR3 DNA sequence: TGTGCCTGGAGTTTTGGCTCTGGGGCCAACGTCCTGACTTTC.

V and J are TRBV6-5 and TRBJ1-6, with D possibly being TRBD1 (5 bases). The CDR3 spans 15 residues. CDR1 and CDR2 from the germline V gene are MNHEY and SVGAGI. Trimming took 6 bases from V and 6 from J, leaving 15 bases between them. CDR3 DNA: TGTGCCAGCAGCCCAGGGCTTTCGGGTAATTCACCCCTCCACTTT. Translating gives CASSPGLSGNSPLHF.

The rearrangement uses TRBV4-1 and TRBJ2-3; perhaps TRBD1 as D (6 bases). CDR1 is MGHRA, CDR2 YSYEKL, per germline. Between the trimmed V and J ends, which lost 0 bases and 2 bases, there was a span of 15 bases. This CDR3 is 17 amino acids long. The CDR3 loop reads CASSQDFGGQLTDTQYF. DNA for the CDR3: TGCGCCAGCAGCCAAGATTTTGGGGGACAACTCACAGATACGCAGTATTTT.

This clonotype came up a few times. The gene calls are TRBV5-1 and TRBJ2-7; D is unclear. Deletions cut 0 bases from V and 5 bases from J, with 12 bases between. The CDR3 length is 14 residues. The germline V gene encodes CDR1 SGHRS and CDR2 YFSETQ. The CDR3 here is CASSLAARGDEQYF. CDR3 bases: TGCGCCAGCAGCTTGGCGGCAAGAGGCGACGAGCAGTACTTC.

This clonotype has a handful of counts. DNA of the CDR3: TGTGCCAGCAGCCAATTCGGAGGGGGGCGAACTGAAGCTTTCTTT. Encoded protein: CASSQFGGGRTEAFF. The chain combines TRBV3-1 with TRBJ1-1, with D possibly TRBD1 on 6 matching bases. CDR1 and CDR2 (germline): LGHDT, YNNKEL (reference sequence). CDR3 size: 15 residues. Trimming left V 2 bases short and J 5 bases short, with 15 bases between.

Regarding this clonotype: One end of the junction fails to match germline, which may point to a read error. This chain uses TRBV2 with TRBJ2-3; possibly TRBD2 for D (5 bases). CDR1 is SNHLY, CDR2 FYNNEI, per germline. The CDR3 runs 12 residues. CDR3 nucleotide sequence: TGTGCCAGCACCAAGTTCGGGGATCCCCCAGGCTTT. Translation: CASTKFGDPPGF.

The chain uses TRBV6-2 or TRBV6-3 and TRBJ2-5; no clear D gene. This CDR3 has 15 amino acids. Germline loops: CDR1 MNHEY, CDR2 SVGEGT. V lost 5 bases, J lost 2 bases, and 15 bases lay in between. The chain's CDR3 is CASSGKRPKQETQYF. DNA for the CDR3: TGTGCCAGCAGTGGAAAGCGACCGAAACAAGAGACCCAGTACTTC.